These T cell receptor beta chains were read from a single sample in a study of CD8 T cells in ankylosing spondylitis. MiXCR, applied by TCRdb to the 5' RACE reads, yields one record per CDR3 protein. The table records over 200,000 distinct CDR3 sequences, under 12% of them present only once. Input material: blood, either unsorted or a sorted T cell fraction (not recorded which). These receptor sequences come from a male donor with ankylosing spondylitis or in good health (not recorded which). Each CDR3 is given with its conserved first and last residue.

>TRBJ2-5|TRBV5-1
CASSPDWSGTQYF
>TRBJ1-6|TRBV15
CATSRGRDNSPLHF
>TRBJ2-5|TRBV7-2
CASSPSRQEGTQYF
>TRBJ2-1|TRBV5-6
CASSLGLAGNYNEQFF
>TRBJ1-6|TRBV7-9
CASSLAAIPPLHF
>TRBJ2-3|TRBV24-1
CATSDLISSPDTQYF
>TRBJ2-1|TRBV11-1
CASRAGLAGGNSYNEQFF
>TRBJ1-6|TRBV5-8
CATSSRDSYNSPLHF
>TRBJ2-7|TRBV14
CASSLRQGSHEQYF
>TRBJ1-2|TRBV9
CASSSSGQGSGYTF
>TRBJ2-2|TRBV15
CATSRERLNTGELFF
>TRBJ1-1|TRBV5-1
CASSRNGQTEAFF
>TRBJ2-3|TRBV28
CASSLRSSNTDTQYF
>TRBJ1-1|TRBV12-3/TRBV12-4
CASLSGAGNTEAFF
>TRBJ1-1|TRBV7-8
CASSLEQIENTEAFF
>TRBJ2-5|TRBV20-1
CSVQRPSVRETQYF
>TRBJ2-2|TRBV27
CASSLTGTGDTGELFF
>TRBJ1-1|TRBV5-6
CASSLSITEAFF
>TRBJ1-1|TRBV14
CASSQARQPTEAFF
>TRBJ2-3|TRBV5-1
CASSLESGTDTQYF
>TRBJ2-4|TRBV20-1
CSANAGGTKNIQYF
>TRBJ2-3|TRBV5-1
CASSSLRGGTDTQYF
>TRBJ2-7|TRBV6-2/TRBV6-3
CASSYFNGQGYEQYF
>TRBJ1-1|TRBV29-1
CSERGQLNTEAFF
>TRBJ1-2|TRBV7-2
CASSKRTGDYGYTF
>TRBJ2-3|TRBV7-6
CASSLAPRSTDTQYF
>TRBJ2-1|TRBV12-3/TRBV12-4
CASSYKNEQFF
>TRBJ2-5|TRBV5-1
CASSQTGSQETQYF
>TRBJ2-3|TRBV7-3
CASSFGGRGDTQYF